Detailed here is one T cell receptor (beta chain). This entry is derived from a study of blood T cell repertoires in COVID-19. Across the study: Samples came from the United States, Italy and Spain, spanning acute and convalescent COVID-19. The cDNA or gDNA used as material had been derived from T cells, B-cell-depleted T cells, or PBMCs.

Authors' processing steps: By means of reference gene primer amplification, nucleated cell counts were estimated. Profiling relied on immunoSEQ multiplex PCR, and the TCRdb table lists in-frame clones only, not all of them. The DNA gave D and trimming, while V, J and clone size come from that table. Among roughly 290,000 clones listed, over 75% were seen once. Trimming took 0 bases from V and 9 from J, leaving 9 bases between them. Germline V gene sequence: CDR1 SGHTA, CDR2 FQGNSA. The CDR3 runs 13 residues. Enrollment of patients from Seattle took place during active infection, with longitudinal follow-up.

The source material was peripheral blood. This sequence originates from a woman in her 30s with COVID-19, enrolled during active disease. The rearrangement links TRBV7-2 to TRBJ2-1; D remains ambiguous. The CDR3 protein is CASSLAQSPEQFF. CDR3 sequence (DNA): TGTGCCAGCAGCTTAGCTCAAAGCCCTGAGCAGTTCTTC.